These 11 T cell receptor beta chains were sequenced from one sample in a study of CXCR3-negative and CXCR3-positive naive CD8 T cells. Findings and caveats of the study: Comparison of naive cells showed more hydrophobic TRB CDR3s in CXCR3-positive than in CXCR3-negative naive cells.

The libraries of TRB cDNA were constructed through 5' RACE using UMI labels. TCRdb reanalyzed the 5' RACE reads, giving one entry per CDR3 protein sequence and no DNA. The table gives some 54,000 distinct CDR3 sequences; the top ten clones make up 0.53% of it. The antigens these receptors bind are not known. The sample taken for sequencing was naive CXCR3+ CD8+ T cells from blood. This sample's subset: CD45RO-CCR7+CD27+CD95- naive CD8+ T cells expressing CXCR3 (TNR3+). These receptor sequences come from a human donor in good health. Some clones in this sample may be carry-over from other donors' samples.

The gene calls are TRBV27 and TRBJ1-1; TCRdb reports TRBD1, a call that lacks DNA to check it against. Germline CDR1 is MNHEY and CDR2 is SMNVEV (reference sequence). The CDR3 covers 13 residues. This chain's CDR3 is CASSPRGSSEAFF.

The CDR3 sequence: CTSSFGPSSLLSAEAFF. This chain uses TRBV1 with TRBJ1-1. TRBV1 is reported as a pseudogene. The CDR3 loop spans 17 amino acids.

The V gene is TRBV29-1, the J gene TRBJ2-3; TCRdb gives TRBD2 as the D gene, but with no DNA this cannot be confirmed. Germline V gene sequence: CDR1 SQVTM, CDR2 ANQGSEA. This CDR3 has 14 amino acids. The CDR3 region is CSVETDLQPDTQYF.

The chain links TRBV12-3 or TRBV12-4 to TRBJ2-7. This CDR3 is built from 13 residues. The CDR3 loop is CASSPQVAYEQYF.

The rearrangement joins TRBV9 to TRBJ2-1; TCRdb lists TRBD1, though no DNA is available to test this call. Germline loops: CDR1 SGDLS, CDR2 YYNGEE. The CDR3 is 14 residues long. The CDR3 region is CASSAGAWGNEQFF.

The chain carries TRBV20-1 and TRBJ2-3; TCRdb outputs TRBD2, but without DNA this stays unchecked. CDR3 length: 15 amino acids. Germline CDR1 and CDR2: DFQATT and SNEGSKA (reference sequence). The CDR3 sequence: CSARDLSLEVDTQYF.

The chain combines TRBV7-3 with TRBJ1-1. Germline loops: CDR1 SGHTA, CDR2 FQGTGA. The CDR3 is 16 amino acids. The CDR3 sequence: CASSLEAPPMNTEAFF.

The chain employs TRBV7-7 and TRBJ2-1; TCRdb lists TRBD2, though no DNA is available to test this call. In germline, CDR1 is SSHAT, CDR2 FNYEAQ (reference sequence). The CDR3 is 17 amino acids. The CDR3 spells CASSLSPGEERLNEQFF.

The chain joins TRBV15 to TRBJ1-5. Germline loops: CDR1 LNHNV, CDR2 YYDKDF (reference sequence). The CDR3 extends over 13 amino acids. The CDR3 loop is CATSRDLYQPQHF.

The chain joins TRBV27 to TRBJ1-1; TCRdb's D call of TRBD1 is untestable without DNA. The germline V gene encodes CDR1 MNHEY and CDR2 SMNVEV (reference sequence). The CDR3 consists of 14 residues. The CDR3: CASTMGLGYGEAFF.

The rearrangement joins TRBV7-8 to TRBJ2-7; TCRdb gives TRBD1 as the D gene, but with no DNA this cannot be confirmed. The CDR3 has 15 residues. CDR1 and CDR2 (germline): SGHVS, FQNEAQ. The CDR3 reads CASSLGAPGSYEQYF.